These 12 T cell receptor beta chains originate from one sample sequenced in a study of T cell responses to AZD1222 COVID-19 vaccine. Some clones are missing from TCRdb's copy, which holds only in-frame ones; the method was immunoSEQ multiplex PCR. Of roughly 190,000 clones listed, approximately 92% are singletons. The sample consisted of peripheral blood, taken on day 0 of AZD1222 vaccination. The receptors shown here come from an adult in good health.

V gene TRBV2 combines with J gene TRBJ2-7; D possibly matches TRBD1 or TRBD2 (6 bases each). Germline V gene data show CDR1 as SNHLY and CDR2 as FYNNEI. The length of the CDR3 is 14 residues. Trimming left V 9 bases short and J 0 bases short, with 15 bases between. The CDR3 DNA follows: TGTGCCAGAACCCGCGGGGACAACTCCTACGAGCAGTACTTC. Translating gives CARTRGDNSYEQYF.

CDR3 in amino acids: CASSVGPEGGQPQHF. CDR3 coding DNA: TGTGCCAGCAGCGTAGGGCCCGAGGGTGGTCAGCCCCAGCATTTT. The chain joins TRBV9 to TRBJ1-5; no firm D call. Germline V gene lookup returns CDR1 SGDLS and CDR2 YYNGEE. V was pared by 0 bases and J by 6 bases, with 13 bases between. The CDR3 consists of 15 residues.

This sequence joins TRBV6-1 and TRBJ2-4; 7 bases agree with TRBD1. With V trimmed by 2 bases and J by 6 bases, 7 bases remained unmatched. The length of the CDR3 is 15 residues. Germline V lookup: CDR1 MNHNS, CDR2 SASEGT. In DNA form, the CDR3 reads TGTGCCAGCAGTGAACTGACAGGGCTGGGAAACATTCAGTACTTC. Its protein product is CASSELTGLGNIQYF.

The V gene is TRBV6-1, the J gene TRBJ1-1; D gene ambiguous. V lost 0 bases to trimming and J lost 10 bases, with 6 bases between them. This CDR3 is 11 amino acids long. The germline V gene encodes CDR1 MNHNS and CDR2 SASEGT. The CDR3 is CASSEAPAAFF. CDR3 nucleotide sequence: TGTGCCAGCAGTGAAGCGCCCGCAGCTTTCTTT.

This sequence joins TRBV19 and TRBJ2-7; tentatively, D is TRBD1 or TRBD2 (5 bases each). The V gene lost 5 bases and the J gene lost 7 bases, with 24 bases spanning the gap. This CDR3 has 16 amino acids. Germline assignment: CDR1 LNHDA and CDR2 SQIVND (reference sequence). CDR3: CASSAAGGRAWGEQYF. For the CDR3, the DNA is TGTGCCAGTAGTGCCGCCGGCGGACGGGCGTGGGGGGAGCAGTACTTC.

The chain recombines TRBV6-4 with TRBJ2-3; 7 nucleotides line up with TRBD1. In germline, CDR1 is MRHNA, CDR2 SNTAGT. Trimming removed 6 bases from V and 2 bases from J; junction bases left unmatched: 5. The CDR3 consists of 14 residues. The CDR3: CASRQGKDTDTQYF. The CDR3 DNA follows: TGTGCCAGCAGACAGGGGAAAGACACAGATACGCAGTATTTT.

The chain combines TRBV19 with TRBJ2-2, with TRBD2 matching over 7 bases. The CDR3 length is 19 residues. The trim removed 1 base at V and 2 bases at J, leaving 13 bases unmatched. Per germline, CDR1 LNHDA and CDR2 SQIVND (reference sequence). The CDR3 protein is CASSIGPLSRGLNTGELFF. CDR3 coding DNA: TGTGCCAGTAGTATAGGTCCCCTATCGCGGGGGTTAAACACCGGGGAGCTGTTTTTT.

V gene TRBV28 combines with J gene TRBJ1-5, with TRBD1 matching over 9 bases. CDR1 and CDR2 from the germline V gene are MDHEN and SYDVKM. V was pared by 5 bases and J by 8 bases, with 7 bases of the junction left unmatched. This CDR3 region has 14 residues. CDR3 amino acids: CASSPGTGKEPQHF. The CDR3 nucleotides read TGTGCCAGCAGTCCAGGGACAGGGAAGGAGCCCCAGCATTTT.

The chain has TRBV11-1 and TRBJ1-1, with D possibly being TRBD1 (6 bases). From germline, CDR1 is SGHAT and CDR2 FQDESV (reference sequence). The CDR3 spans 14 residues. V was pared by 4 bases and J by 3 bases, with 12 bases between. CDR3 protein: CASSSQGTDTEAFF. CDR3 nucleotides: TGTGCCAGCAGCTCTCAGGGGACGGACACTGAAGCTTTCTTT.

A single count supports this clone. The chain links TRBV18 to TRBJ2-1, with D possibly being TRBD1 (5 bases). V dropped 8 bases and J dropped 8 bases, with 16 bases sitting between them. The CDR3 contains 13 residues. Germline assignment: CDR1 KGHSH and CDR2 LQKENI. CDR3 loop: CASTWGYGDEQFF. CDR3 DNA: TGTGCCAGCACCTGGGGCTATGGGGATGAGCAGTTCTTC.

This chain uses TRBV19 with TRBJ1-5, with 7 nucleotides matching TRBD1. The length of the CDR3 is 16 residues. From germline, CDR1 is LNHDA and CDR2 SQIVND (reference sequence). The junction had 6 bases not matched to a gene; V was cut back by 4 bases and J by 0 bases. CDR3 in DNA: TGTGCCAGTAGTACCTGGACAGGTCTTAGCAATCAGCCCCAGCATTTT. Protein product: CASSTWTGLSNQPQHF.

The CDR3 loop reads CASSLAGIEHGYTF. As DNA, the CDR3 is TGTGCCAGCAGCTTAGCAGGAATTGAGCATGGCTACACCTTC. The chain is built from TRBV11-2 and TRBJ1-2; D unresolved. The germline V gene encodes CDR1 SGHAT and CDR2 FQNNGV. CDR3 length: 14 residues. The V end was cut by 1 base, the J end by 6 bases, with 12 bases between.